This T cell receptor beta chain was sequenced in a study of T cell responses to AZD1222 COVID-19 vaccine. This CDR3 has 15 amino acids. Looked up from germline, CDR1 is MNHEY and CDR2 is SVGAGI. V shed 7 bases, J shed 4 bases, and the junction held 7 bases outside the gene matches. The protocol was immunoSEQ multiplex PCR, while the TCRdb copy is restricted to in-frame clones and leaves out a portion. The table records about 150,000 clones, over 80% of them present only once. The sequence was collected from an adult who received the AZD1222 COVID-19 vaccine. J is TRBJ2-1 and V is TRBV6-5, with TRBD2 matching over 10 bases. Sample: peripheral blood, taken 28 days after the second AZD1222 dose. This chain's CDR3 is CASTLGLAHYNEQFF. As DNA, the CDR3 is TGTGCCAGCACCTTGGGACTAGCGCATTACAATGAGCAGTTCTTC.